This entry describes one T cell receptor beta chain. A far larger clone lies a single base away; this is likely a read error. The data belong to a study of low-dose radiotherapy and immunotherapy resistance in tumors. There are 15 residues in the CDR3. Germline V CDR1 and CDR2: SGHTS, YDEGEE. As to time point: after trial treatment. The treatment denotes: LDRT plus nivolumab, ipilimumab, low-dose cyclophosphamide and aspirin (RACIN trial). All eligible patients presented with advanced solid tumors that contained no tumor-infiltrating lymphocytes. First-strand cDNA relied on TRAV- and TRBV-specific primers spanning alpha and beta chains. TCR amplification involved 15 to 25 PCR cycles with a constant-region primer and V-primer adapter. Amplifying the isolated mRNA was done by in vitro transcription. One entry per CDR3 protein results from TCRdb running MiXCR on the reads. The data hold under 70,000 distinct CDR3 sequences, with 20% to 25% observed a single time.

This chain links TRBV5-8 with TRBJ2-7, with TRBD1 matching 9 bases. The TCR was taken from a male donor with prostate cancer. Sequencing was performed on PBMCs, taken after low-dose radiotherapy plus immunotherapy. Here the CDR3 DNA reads TGCGCCAGCAGCCAGGGACAGGGCAGGATCTACGATCAGTACTTC. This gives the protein CASSQGQGRIYDQYF.